The clone carrying this T cell receptor beta chain was seen once. Some clones are missing from TCRdb's copy, which holds only in-frame ones; the method was immunoSEQ multiplex PCR. Of 89,000 or so clones detected, over 80% appear once; the ten largest clones hold around 17%. CDR1 SNHLY and CDR2 FYNNEI come from the germline V gene. The CDR3 has 15 amino acids. Unmatched junction bases numbered 7, after V lost 1 base and J lost 6 bases. The sample originates from a study of T cell responses to AZD1222 COVID-19 vaccine. This TCR derives from an adult in good health. The J gene is TRBJ1-1, the V gene TRBV2, with 8 bases fitting TRBD1. The sequenced sample was peripheral blood, obtained on day 0 of AZD1222 vaccination. DNA of the CDR3: TGTGCCAGCAGTGAAGTAGCTGACAGGGGTTCTGAAGCTTTCTTT. It codes for CASSEVADRGSEAFF. The variable domain in full, with the rest retrieved from reference TRBV2 and TRBJ1-1, is EPEVTQTPSHQVTQMGQEVILRCVPISNHLYFYWYRQILGQKVEFLVSFYNNEISEKSEIFDDQFSVERPDGSNFTLKIRSTKLEDSAMYFCASSEVADRGSEAFFGQGTRLTVV.